The 5 T cell receptor beta chains reported below all come from one sample, sequenced in a study of blood T cell repertoires in COVID-19. The data were produced by immunoSEQ multiplex PCR, yet TCRdb's version contains in-frame clones alone and is incomplete. The sample includes some 270,000 clones, roughly 90% seen only once; the top ten take under 2.5%. Sequenced input: peripheral blood. The receptors were gathered from a man aged 45-60 years with acute or convalescent COVID-19.

The V and J genes are TRBV4-1 and TRBJ2-2; D might be TRBD1 (6 bases). From germline, CDR1 is MGHRA and CDR2 YSYEKL. The CDR3 covers 16 residues. V was trimmed by 6 bases and J by 0 bases, leaving 14 bases between them. The CDR3 bases are TGCGCCAGCAGTGGTCCGGGACACCCGAACACCGGGGAGCTGTTTTTT. Translated, it gives CASSGPGHPNTGELFF.

V is TRBV6-2 or TRBV6-3 and J is TRBJ1-6; TRBD1 aligns across 8 bases. Germline CDR1 is MNHEY and CDR2 is SVGEGT. V lost 5 bases to trimming and J lost 7 bases; unmatched junction nucleotides: 10. This CDR3 contains 16 residues. Here the CDR3 DNA reads TGTGCCAGCAGTGACCCAGGACAGGGTTCAAATTCACCCCTCCACTTT. It encodes CASSDPGQGSNSPLHF.

The chain recombines TRBV10-3 with TRBJ2-1, with no clear D. The CDR3 runs 14 residues. The germline V gene encodes CDR1 ENHRY and CDR2 SYGVKD. V was pared by 2 bases and J by 3 bases, with 8 bases between. The CDR3: CAISEGQDYNEQFF. The CDR3 region has the DNA TGTGCCATCAGTGAGGGTCAGGACTACAATGAGCAGTTCTTC.

J is TRBJ1-5 and V is TRBV2; weak D call: TRBD1 (6 bases). V shed 4 bases and J shed 3 bases, with 13 bases lying between them. Per germline, CDR1 SNHLY and CDR2 FYNNEI. The CDR3 extends over 15 amino acids. CDR3 nucleotide sequence: TGTGCCAGCAGTGCCCGTGGGGGCTACAATCAGCCCCAGCATTTT. As protein: CASSARGGYNQPQHF.

The V call is TRBV9, the J call TRBJ1-2; 10 nucleotides agree with TRBD1. Germline assignment: CDR1 SGDLS and CDR2 YYNGEE. This CDR3 is 13 amino acids long. The ends lost 3 bases at V and 5 bases at J; junction bases unmatched: 1. The DNA for the CDR3 is TGTGCCAGCAGCGGGGGACAGGGGTATGGCTACACCTTC. This codes for CASSGGQGYGYTF.